This TCR beta chain was captured by sequencing in a study of OX40 agonist ivuxolimab in advanced cancers. About the research overall: Patients in the trial were receiving intravenous ivuxolimab every 2 weeks, at doses of 0.01 to 10 mg/kg. Study-wide results and caveats: Fewer expanded clones were found on average in CD4+ than in CD8+ T cells.

The CDR3 contains 14 residues. Between the trimmed V and J ends, which lost 1 base and 0 bases, there was a span of 7 bases. The V gene's germline CDR1 is MNHNS and CDR2 SASEGT. For this clone: The target antigen is unknown.

Only in-frame clones appear in the TCRdb table, and some are missing; sequencing was by immunoSEQ multiplex PCR. The sample has 12,000 or so clones, roughly four fifths seen once; the top ten hold roughly a fifth. The sample was CD4+ or CD8+ T cells sorted from blood, taken in a trial of the OX40 agonist ivuxolimab. This clonotype was sampled from an adult with an advanced solid tumor such as melanoma, head and neck, liver or kidney cancer. The rearrangement links TRBV6-1 to TRBJ2-7; the D is unclear. CDR3 residues: CASSEDFSSYEQYF. DNA for the CDR3: TGTGCCAGCAGTGAAGACTTTAGCTCCTACGAGCAGTACTTC.